These T cell receptor beta chains were read from a single sample in a study of cytomegalovirus exposure and HLA in healthy donors. Repertoires were generated with immunoSEQ multiplex PCR, while TCRdb's copy carries only in-frame clones and drops some. Of 200,000 to 250,000 clones in the sample, approximately 82% are singletons; the top ten hold 0.55% to 0.75%. The sample consisted of PBMCs. These receptors all stem from a young man in good health and CMV-seronegative. CDR3s include the opening cysteine and the closing phenylalanine or tryptophan. D genes are given only for firm matches. The size of a clone is reported for some rows only, either as once, few or many, or as a class for expanded clones.

size | D | J | V | DNA | CDR3
few | TRBD1 | TRBJ1-4 | TRBV5-5 | TGTGCCAGCAGCATAGGACAGGGAGGAACTAATGAAAAACTGTTTTTT | CASSIGQGGTNEKLFF
- | TRBD1 | TRBJ1-1 | TRBV18 | TGTGCCAGCTCACCACCGATGGGACAGGGGGCTTTCTTT | CASSPPMGQGAFF
few | - | TRBJ1-1 | TRBV6-5 | TGTGCCAGCAGGACAGGTAACACTGAAGCTTTCTTT | CASRTGNTEAFF
once | - | TRBJ2-2 | TRBV5-1 | TGCGCCAGCAGCTGGACTGTGAACACCGGGGAGCTGTTTTTT | CASSWTVNTGELFF
once | - | TRBJ2-5 | TRBV13 | TGTGCCAGCAGCCCAGACCAAGAGACCCAGTACTTC | CASSPDQETQYF
- | TRBD1 | TRBJ1-1 | TRBV18 | TGTGCCAGCTCACCTAGGGGACAGTTGAACACTGAAGCTTTCTTT | CASSPRGQLNTEAFF
- | - | TRBJ2-7 | TRBV5-4 | TGTGCCAGCAGCTGTAGGAGGTTGTACGAGCAGTACTTC | CASSCRRLYEQYF
few | - | TRBJ2-3 | TRBV9 | TGTGCCAGCAGCGTAGCTTCGGGGGACGTGGCAGATACGCAGTATTTT | CASSVASGDVADTQYF
- | TRBD1 | TRBJ1-1 | TRBV2 | TGTGCCAGCATTGCCGGGACAGAAAACACTGAAGCTTTCTTT | CASIAGTENTEAFF
- | - | TRBJ1-1 | TRBV28 | TGTGCCAGCAGTTTACAGTCGTACACTGAAGCTTTCTTT | CASSLQSYTEAFF
- | - | TRBJ1-2 | TRBV9 | TGTGCCAGCGAGGGAGGGAACTATGGCTACACCTTC | CASEGGNYGYTF
- | TRBD1 | TRBJ2-5 | TRBV11-2 | TGTGCCAGCAGCCCAGGGACAGGGGGCCGGCAAGAGACCCAGTACTTC | CASSPGTGGRQETQYF
- | TRBD1 | TRBJ2-7 | TRBV19 | TGTGCCAGTAGTCCCCGGACAGGTCCTTACGAGCAGTACTTC | CASSPRTGPYEQYF
- | - | TRBJ2-7 | TRBV28 | TGTGCCAGCAGTCCATACAGGGCCTACTCCTACGAGCAGTACTTC | CASSPYRAYSYEQYF
- | TRBD1 | TRBJ2-1 | TRBV29-1 | TGCAGCGTTGGGAAAGACAGGGTGAATGAGCAGTTCTTC | CSVGKDRVNEQFF
- | TRBD1 | TRBJ1-1 | TRBV28 | TGTGCCAGCAGTTTACCGACAGGGGGCACTGAAGCTTTCTTT | CASSLPTGGTEAFF
once | - | TRBJ2-3 | TRBV19 | TGTGCCAGTAACCAGGGTTGGATGAGTACGCAGTATTTT | CASNQGWMSTQYF
once | - | TRBJ2-2 | TRBV4-1 | TGCGCCAGCAGTCAACCTAAGGGGGACACCGGGGAGCTGTTTTTT | CASSQPKGDTGELFF
- | TRBD2 | TRBJ2-3 | TRBV9 | TGTGCCAGCAGCGTAGGGGGACTAGCGTACGATACGCAGTATTTT | CASSVGGLAYDTQYF
- | - | TRBJ1-2 | TRBV7-9 | TGTGCCAGCAGCTTAGGCAGGGCAGACTACACCTTC | CASSLGRADYTF
- | - | TRBJ1-2 | TRBV5-1 | TGCGCCAGCAGCCCCAGGGGTGATGTCTACACCTTC | CASSPRGDVYTF
few | - | TRBJ2-7 | TRBV27 | TGTGCCAGCAGCCGAGTTAGAGGGTTTGGGCACGAGCAGTACTTC | CASSRVRGFGHEQYF
- | - | TRBJ1-5 | TRBV19 | TGTGCCAGTAGTATAGAGACAGGAATCAGTCAGCCCCAGCATTTT | CASSIETGISQPQHF
- | TRBD1 | TRBJ2-7 | TRBV14 | TGTGCCAGCAGCCAAGATCGTTATCAGGGGGACGAGCAGTACTTC | CASSQDRYQGDEQYF
- | TRBD2 | TRBJ2-7 | TRBV28 | TGTGCCAGCAGTAGGGCGGGAGGGCTCCACGAGCAGTACTTC | CASSRAGGLHEQYF
- | - | TRBJ1-2 | TRBV9 | TGTGCCAGCAGCGTAGCACAGGTCGGCTATGGCTACACCTTC | CASSVAQVGYGYTF
- | TRBD1 | TRBJ1-2 | TRBV4-1 | TGCGCCAGCAGCCAAGATAGGGAAGACAGGGGCCTCTATGGCTACACCTTC | CASSQDREDRGLYGYTF
- | TRBD1 | TRBJ1-5 | TRBV28 | TGTGCCAGCAGTTCAACCCAGGACAGGGTTAGCAATCAGCCCCAGCATTTT | CASSSTQDRVSNQPQHF
few | - | TRBJ2-3 | TRBV7-3 | TGTGCCAGCAGCTCCGAACAGGGCTCGGCAGATACGCAGTATTTT | CASSSEQGSADTQYF
- | TRBD2 | TRBJ2-7 | TRBV7-9 | TGTGCCAGCACTGGGACTAGCGGGAACTCCTACGAGCAGTACTTC | CASTGTSGNSYEQYF
- | - | TRBJ2-1 | TRBV9 | TGTGCCAGCAGCTCCAATCCGACTAGGCCGATAGCCTCCTCCTACAATGAGCAGTTCTTC | CASSSNPTRPIASSYNEQFF
few | - | TRBJ2-1 | TRBV20-1 | TGCAGTGCTCCCCGTTACAATGAGCAGTTCTTC | CSAPRYNEQFF
- | - | TRBJ2-7 | TRBV27 | TGTGCCAGCAGTTCCTCAGGGGTCCCTTTCTACGAGCAGTACTTC | CASSSSGVPFYEQYF
once | TRBD1 | TRBJ1-2 | TRBV2 | TGTGCCAGCAGGGTAGGGGGCGCAGACGGCTACACCTTC | CASRVGGADGYTF
- | TRBD2 | TRBJ2-2 | TRBV5-4 | TGTGCCAGCAGCAACGGGACTAGCGGGAGGGCCTTTCGGGAGCTGTTTTTT | CASSNGTSGRAFRELFF
- | - | TRBJ2-1 | TRBV6-5 | TGTGCCAGCAGTTTGGGGGACATACCGTACAATGAGCAGTTCTTC | CASSLGDIPYNEQFF
- | TRBD1 | TRBJ1-5 | TRBV23-1 | TGCGCCAGCAGTCCAACTCAGACAGGGAAGAATGCTCAGCCCCAGCATTTT | CASSPTQTGKNAQPQHF
- | - | TRBJ2-7 | TRBV28 | TGTGCCAGCGGAATCGTACAGCCATCCTACGAGCAGTACTTC | CASGIVQPSYEQYF
once | - | TRBJ2-5 | TRBV5-6 | TGTGCCAGCAGCTTAGGAGGGGTGACCCAGTACTTC | CASSLGGVTQYF
- | - | TRBJ2-7 | TRBV28 | TGTGCCAGCAGTCCCGGGGTCCGGGCATCCTACGAGCAGTACTTC | CASSPGVRASYEQYF
- | TRBD2 | TRBJ2-5 | TRBV7-6 | TGTGCCAGCAGCTTAGGATCGGCTAGCGGGGAAGAGACCCAGTACTTC | CASSLGSASGEETQYF
once | - | TRBJ2-7 | TRBV7-9 | TGTGCCAGCAGCGACCCCGGGTCCTACGAGCAGTACTTC | CASSDPGSYEQYF
- | - | TRBJ1-5 | TRBV27 | TGTGCCAGCAGTGTACAGGGATTGAATCAGCCCCAGCATTTT | CASSVQGLNQPQHF
- | - | TRBJ2-1 | TRBV27 | TGTGCCAGTTCCCCGGACAGCTACAATGAGCAGTTCTTC | CASSPDSYNEQFF
- | - | TRBJ1-4 | TRBV21-1 | TGTGCCGGCAACCGGGGGGGGGAAAAACTGTTTTTT | CAGNRGGEKLFF
- | TRBD1 | TRBJ1-1 | TRBV9 | TGTGCCAGCAGCCTCCAGGGGGCAACTGAAGCTTTCTTT | CASSLQGATEAFF